This record looks at one T cell receptor (beta chain) sequence and its context. Its antigen is not identified. This record belongs to a study of cytomegalovirus exposure and HLA in healthy donors. A multiplex PCR was run with 60 Vbeta primers and 13 Jbeta primers. Sequencing used immunoSEQ multiplex PCR; TCRdb keeps in-frame clones, though not all of them. The table includes about 160,000 clones, roughly 80% detected once. Study-level findings and limits: Most observed TCR sequences were rare, whereas some public TCRs were detected in many donors. The study flagged fewer than 200 TCR beta chains as cytomegalovirus-associated.

The germline V and J ends were trimmed by 7 bases and 3 bases, with 10 bases remaining between them. Looked up from germline, CDR1 is MNHEY and CDR2 is SVGAGI. The CDR3 sequence is 13 residues long. The chain is built from TRBV6-5 and TRBJ2-1; maybe TRBD2 (6 bases). The sequencing input was PBMCs. The source is a man aged 25-40 years in good health and CMV-seronegative. The CDR3 loop reads CASKGGRYNEQFF. CDR3 in DNA: TGTGCCAGCAAGGGAGGTCGCTACAATGAGCAGTTCTTC.